These T cell receptor beta chains were read from a single sample in a study of T cells in Graves' hyperthyroidism and ophthalmopathy. TCRdb reprocessed the multiplex PCR reads with MiXCR, giving one entry per CDR3 protein. The sample holds some 490,000 distinct CDR3 sequences; approximately 23% are singletons and the top ten take under 55%. Sequences were obtained from blood. These receptor sequences come from a woman aged 70-85 years with Graves' ophthalmopathy. CDR3s include the opening cysteine and the closing phenylalanine or tryptophan. The order of the fields is CDR3 protein, CDR3 DNA, V gene, J gene, clone size, D gene. D genes are given only for firm matches. Size is omitted from some rows. Given values are once, few, many or a class for expanded clones.

CASANNRDRKNEQFF	TGTGCCAGCGCCAATAACCGGGACAGGAAAAATGAGCAGTTCTTC	TRBV25-1	TRBJ2-1	NA	TRBD1
CASSYPFITSGSYNEQFF	TGTGCCAGCAGTTACCCCTTTATAACTAGCGGGAGTTACAATGAGCAGTTCTTC	TRBV6-9	TRBJ2-1	NA	TRBD2
CASSLSHIRDRLFF	TGTGCCAGCAGCTTAAGTCATATCCGGGACCGGCTGTTTTTT	TRBV7-2	TRBJ2-2	few	NA
CASRTGTPLTGELFF	TGTGCCAGCAGAACCGGGACGCCGTTAACCGGGGAGCTGTTTTTT	TRBV12-3/TRBV12-4	TRBJ2-2	many	NA
CASRERDRDWDENIQYF	TGTGCCAGCAGGGAACGGGACAGGGACTGGGATGAGAACATTCAGTACTTC	TRBV28	TRBJ2-4	many	TRBD1
CASSSKGWGTEAFF	TGTGCCAGCAGCTCCAAGGGGTGGGGGACTGAAGCTTTCTTT	TRBV6-1	TRBJ1-1	NA	NA
CATSDPGTDKNIQYF	TGTGCCACCAGTGATCCCGGGACAGACAAAAACATTCAGTACTTC	TRBV24-1	TRBJ2-4	few	TRBD1
CASSLAAPLGGYTF	TGTGCCAGCAGCTTGGCGGCCCCACTAGGTGGCTACACCTTC	TRBV5-6	TRBJ1-2	NA	NA
CASSDRALNVGEQFF	TGTGCCAGCAGCGACCGGGCCTTAAATGTTGGTGAGCAGTTCTTC	TRBV9	TRBJ2-1	NA	NA
CASTSGGRINTEAFF	TGTGCCAGCACTTCGGGGGGGCGGATCAACACTGAAGCTTTCTTT	TRBV5-4	TRBJ1-1	few	NA
CASSTGTAGSPLHF	TGTGCCAGCAGCACCGGGACAGCGGGTTCACCCCTCCACTTT	TRBV7-3	TRBJ1-6	NA	TRBD1
CASSEVGLGAGELFF	TGTGCCAGCAGTGAGGTCGGGCTAGGGGCCGGGGAGCTGTTTTTT	TRBV7-2	TRBJ2-2	NA	NA
CASSPVGGESYNEQFF	TGTGCCAGCAGTCCAGTCGGGGGTGAGTCCTACAATGAGCAGTTCTTC	TRBV12-3/TRBV12-4	TRBJ2-1	many	NA
CASSFTPPGLAGPYEQYF	TGTGCCAGCAGTTTTACACCACCGGGACTAGCGGGTCCCTACGAGCAGTACTTC	TRBV12-3/TRBV12-4	TRBJ2-7	many	TRBD2
CASSLGGATVGEAFF	TGTGCCAGCAGCTTGGGGGGTGCCACGGTCGGTGAAGCTTTCTTT	TRBV5-5	TRBJ1-1	few	NA
CAWSAPGIDTQYF	TGTGCCTGGAGTGCCCCAGGGATAGATACGCAGTATTTT	TRBV30	TRBJ2-3	few	NA
CASSEPGPGSGTQYF	TGTGCCAGCAGCGAACCGGGACCGGGAAGCGGGACCCAGTACTTC	TRBV7-3	TRBJ2-5	few	NA
CAWGTPTGVEQYF	TGTGCCTGGGGAACCCCAACAGGGGTCGAGCAGTACTTC	TRBV30	TRBJ2-7	many	TRBD1
CASSLVVPQETQYF	TGTGCCAGCAGCTTAGTGGTTCCCCAAGAGACCCAGTACTTC	TRBV7-2	TRBJ2-5	many	NA
CSAVRSYEQYF	TGCAGTGCCGTAAGATCCTACGAGCAGTACTTC	TRBV20-1	TRBJ2-7	NA	NA
CASSDSRVQNEQYF	TGTGCCAGCAGTGATTCTAGGGTTCAGAACGAGCAGTACTTC	TRBV2	TRBJ2-7	few	NA
CAINPTGVNTEAFF	TGTGCCATCAATCCGACAGGGGTGAACACTGAAGCTTTCTTT	TRBV10-3	TRBJ1-1	few	TRBD1
CSARDLGEDPSSRGEQFF	TGCAGTGCTAGAGATCTGGGGGAGGACCCCTCGTCGCGGGGTGAGCAGTTCTTC	TRBV20-1	TRBJ2-1	NA	NA
CSAGDRGVADEQFF	TGCAGTGCTGGGGACAGGGGGGTAGCCGATGAGCAGTTCTTC	TRBV20-1	TRBJ2-1	many	TRBD1
CASRTDRRINSPLHF	TGTGCCAGCAGAACCGACAGGAGGATTAATTCACCCCTCCACTTT	TRBV6-1	TRBJ1-6	NA	NA
CASSTRGQRNYGYTF	TGTGCCAGTAGTACCAGGGGACAGCGAAACTATGGCTACACCTTC	TRBV19	TRBJ1-2	many	TRBD1
CASSQDYRVLGGYTF	TGTGCCAGCAGCCAAGACTACAGGGTTTTGGGCGGCTACACCTTC	TRBV3-1	TRBJ1-2	few	NA
CASSEAPSNTEAFF	TGTGCCAGCAGTGAAGCGCCGTCGAACACTGAAGCTTTCTTT	TRBV2	TRBJ1-1	many	NA
CASRPRGRGTDTQYF	TGTGCCAGCAGGCCCAGGGGGCGAGGAACAGATACGCAGTATTTT	TRBV2	TRBJ2-3	few	TRBD1
CASSSTGGRVDTQYF	TGTGCCAGCAGCTCGACAGGGGGCAGGGTAGATACGCAGTATTTT	TRBV7-3	TRBJ2-3	many	TRBD1
CASIASTNYGYTF	TGTGCCAGCATCGCGAGTACTAACTATGGCTACACCTTC	TRBV28	TRBJ1-2	many	NA
CSVVGRLNTEAFF	TGCAGCGTTGTCGGCAGGCTCAACACTGAAGCTTTCTTT	TRBV29-1	TRBJ1-1	few	NA
CSARVPSRGTGELFF	TGCAGTGCTAGAGTCCCTAGCAGGGGCACCGGGGAGCTGTTTTTT	TRBV20-1	TRBJ2-2	NA	NA
CASSTQTVHGTEAFF	TGTGCCAGCTCAACTCAGACAGTTCACGGCACTGAAGCTTTCTTT	TRBV18	TRBJ1-1	NA	NA
CSALSPAIRSSYNEQFF	TGCAGTGCCCTCTCCCCGGCTATCAGGAGCTCCTACAATGAGCAGTTCTTC	TRBV20-1	TRBJ2-1	few	NA
CASSYGQGVGELFF	TGTGCCAGCAGTTACGGCCAGGGCGTAGGGGAGCTGTTTTTT	TRBV6-6	TRBJ2-2	NA	NA
CASAPQRQVNTEAFF	TGTGCCAGCGCTCCGCAGAGGCAGGTTAACACTGAAGCTTTCTTT	TRBV12-3/TRBV12-4	TRBJ1-1	many	NA
CASSTTSGRISGELFF	TGTGCCAGCAGCACTACTAGCGGGAGAATCTCCGGGGAGCTGTTTTTT	TRBV6-1	TRBJ2-2	many	TRBD2
CASRSTGGGRRDQYF	TGTGCCAGCAGGTCGACAGGGGGTGGGAGGAGGGATCAGTACTTC	TRBV28	TRBJ2-7	few	TRBD1
CSVEDWARDQETQYF	TGCAGCGTTGAAGATTGGGCGAGGGATCAAGAGACCCAGTACTTC	TRBV29-1	TRBJ2-5	few	NA
CAISERVPYEQYF	TGTGCCATCAGTGAGAGGGTACCCTACGAGCAGTACTTC	TRBV10-3	TRBJ2-7	few	NA
CASTIGTSGANVLTF	TGCGCCAGCACCATAGGAACTTCTGGGGCCAACGTCCTGACTTTC	TRBV5-1	TRBJ2-6	NA	NA
CASSLGTGVQETQYF	TGTGCCAGCAGCTTAGGGACAGGAGTCCAAGAGACCCAGTACTTC	TRBV13	TRBJ2-5	many	NA
CASRTQTGPYEQYF	TGTGCCAGCAGAACTCAGACAGGGCCCTACGAGCAGTACTTC	TRBV12-3/TRBV12-4	TRBJ2-7	few	TRBD1
CASSLQPKQETQYF	TGTGCCAGCAGCCTTCAACCAAAACAAGAGACCCAGTACTTC	TRBV7-2	TRBJ2-5	NA	NA
CASSYGGEGEQYF	TGTGCCAGCAGTTACGGGGGGGAAGGGGAGCAGTACTTC	TRBV6-5	TRBJ2-7	NA	TRBD2
CASSLFLGQATPEAFF	TGTGCCAGCAGTTTATTTTTAGGACAGGCGACCCCTGAAGCTTTCTTT	TRBV12-3/TRBV12-4	TRBJ1-1	few	TRBD1
CATSDYGRVGQETQYF	TGTGCCACCAGTGATTACGGTAGGGTGGGACAAGAGACCCAGTACTTC	TRBV24-1	TRBJ2-5	few	NA
CASSQRQGQGNSPLHF	TGTGCCAGCAGCCAGAGACAGGGGCAGGGGAATTCACCCCTCCACTTT	TRBV11-2	TRBJ1-6	NA	TRBD1
CASSVTGTSRNEQYF	TGCGCCAGCAGCGTGACCGGGACTAGCCGAAACGAGCAGTACTTC	TRBV5-1	TRBJ2-7	NA	TRBD2
CSARRSSATNEKLFF	TGCAGTGCTAGAAGGTCGAGTGCAACTAATGAAAAACTGTTTTTT	TRBV20-1	TRBJ1-4	few	NA